The 14 T cell receptor beta chains in this list originate from one sample, sequenced in a study of T-cell reconstitution after alpha-beta-depleted transplantation in children. Unique molecular identifiers were incorporated during preparation of the TCRbeta library. From the PCR reads, TCRdb called clonotypes with MiXCR, one entry per CDR3 protein. The data contain about 150,000 distinct CDR3 sequences, about 8.8% of them singletons. This sample comprised PBMCs, mostly from graft donor cells, obtained 180 days after TCRalphabeta/CD19-depleted stem cell transplant. These receptors were taken from a female patient aged 2-9 years who had a stem cell transplant for congenital amegakaryocytic thrombocytopenia, so the T cells may come from the graft donor.

The table lists this clonotype with a few counts. The chain combines TRBV6-5 with TRBJ1-2; 8 nucleotides align to TRBD1. V shed 0 bases, J shed 6 bases, and the junction held 3 bases outside the gene matches. Germline values: CDR1 MNHEY, CDR2 SVGAGI. The CDR3 is made up of 14 amino acids. CDR3 amino acids: CASSYSSGGDGYTF. For the CDR3, the DNA is TGTGCCAGCAGTTACTCGTCAGGGGGCGATGGCTACACCTTC.

The V gene is TRBV20-1, the J gene TRBJ2-3, with 12 bases fitting TRBD2. This CDR3 spans 15 amino acids. Germline loops: CDR1 DFQATT, CDR2 SNEGSKA (reference sequence). V trimming: 3 bases; J trimming: 4 bases; junction bases outside the gene matches: 5. The DNA of the CDR3 is TGCAGTGCTAGCCCACTAGCGGGGGGCCCAGATACGCAGTATTTT. Translating gives CSASPLAGGPDTQYF.

The sample holds many counts of this clonotype. One end of the junction does not line up with germline, which may come from a read error. The V gene is TRBV5-1, the J gene TRBJ2-6; maybe TRBD1 (5 bases). The CDR3 has 17 residues. CDR1 and CDR2 from the germline V gene are SGHRS and YFSETQ. CDR3 nucleotide sequence: TGCGCCAGCAGCTTCGGACGGCCTCTCTCTGGGGCCAACGGCCTGACTTTC. Translation: CASSFGRPLSGANGLTF.

This clonotype was detected many times. The V call is TRBV28, the J call TRBJ1-4; 9 bases fit TRBD1. The CDR3 sequence is 15 residues long. The ends lost 5 bases at V and 8 bases at J; junction bases unmatched: 9. CDR1 and CDR2 (germline): MDHEN, SYDVKM. The CDR3 spells CASSLLGQGDEKLFF. The CDR3 DNA sequence: TGTGCCAGCAGTCTCCTGGGACAGGGCGACGAAAAACTGTTTTTT.

This clonotype was recorded at least ten times. This rearrangement joins TRBV20-1 to TRBJ2-7; maybe TRBD2 (6 bases). The CDR3 covers 14 residues. V lost 1 base and J lost 0, with 10 bases in between. Germline V gene data show CDR1 as DFQATT and CDR2 as SNEGSKA (reference sequence). This chain's CDR3 is CSARGSGGSYEQYF. DNA of the CDR3: TGCAGTGCTAGAGGCTCCGGGGGCTCCTACGAGCAGTACTTC.

J is TRBJ2-7 and V is TRBV20-1; 13 bases agree with TRBD2. The V gene's germline CDR1 is DFQATT and CDR2 SNEGSKA (reference sequence). Losses at the gene ends were 6 bases for V and 6 bases for J; bases not matched to a gene: 23. The CDR3 has 19 amino acids. CDR3 in DNA: TGCAGTGCACCCGGGACAAGGACTAGCGGGAGTTTAATCCGGGGCGAGCAGTACTTC. It encodes CSAPGTRTSGSLIRGEQYF.

To note about this clonotype: This may be a read error, as it is one base from a much larger clone. The V call is TRBV5-1, the J call TRBJ1-2, with D unresolved. Germline values: CDR1 SGHRS, CDR2 YFSETQ. CDR3 size: 15 residues. V lost 0 bases and J lost 8, with 17 bases in between. The DNA of the CDR3 is TGCGCCAGCAGCTTGGCCGAGAAGGAATCGGGAGGCTACACCTTC. This gives the protein CASSLAEKESGGYTF.

In this sample, this clonotype turned up many times. The chain joins TRBV29-1 to TRBJ1-2, with a weak D call TRBD1 (5 bases). Germline CDR1 reads SQVTM; CDR2 reads ANQGSEA. This CDR3 has 11 residues. Trimming stripped 8 bases from V and 8 bases from J, with 15 bases between. CDR3 loop: CSTDRGSGYTF. The CDR3 DNA follows: TGCAGCACCGATAGGGGCTCGGGCTACACCTTC.

This clonotype has a count of ten or more. V is TRBV5-6 and J is TRBJ1-1, with D perhaps TRBD1 (5 bases). Trimming removed 0 bases from V and 5 bases from J, with 23 bases in between. Germline V gene data show CDR1 as SGHDT and CDR2 as YYEEEE. The CDR3 is 18 residues long. The CDR3 DNA reads as TGTGCCAGCAGCTTGGTTCGGGGGAGGTGGAGCTCGGGGACTGAAGCTTTCTTT. Translating it yields CASSLVRGRWSSGTEAFF.

This clonotype occurred many times. V usage is TRBV20-1 and J usage is TRBJ1-1; D gene uncertain. This CDR3 is 13 amino acids long. The germline CDR1 and CDR2 sequences are DFQATT and SNEGSKA (reference sequence). V was cut by 3 bases and J by 1 base, with 9 bases left in between. The CDR3 spells CSARPIWNTEAFF. The CDR3 coding sequence is TGCAGTGCTAGGCCCATATGGAACACTGAAGCTTTCTTT.

Ten or more counts support this clonotype. The chain uses TRBV4-3 and TRBJ1-6, with D possibly being TRBD1 (6 bases). Germline V gene data show CDR1 as LGHNA and CDR2 as YSLEER. This CDR3 comprises 15 residues. V lost 6 bases, J lost 5 bases, and 14 bases lay in between. CDR3 in amino acids: CASRQGRRHNSPLHF. The CDR3 DNA follows: TGCGCCAGCAGACAGGGCCGGCGGCATAATTCACCCCTCCACTTT.

CDR3 residues: CASSSRTGGGTEAFF. DNA of the CDR3: TGCGCCAGCAGTAGCCGGACAGGCGGGGGAACTGAAGCTTTCTTT. V and J are TRBV10-2 and TRBJ1-1; 7 bases match TRBD1. This CDR3 comprises 15 residues. CDR1 is WSHSY and CDR2 is SAAADI in the germline V gene. V trimming: 5 bases; J trimming: 5 bases; junction bases outside the gene matches: 11.

This clonotype was detected many times. The chain employs TRBV5-6 and TRBJ2-7; possibly TRBD2 for D (6 bases). This CDR3 has 16 amino acids. Between the trimmed V and J ends, which lost 3 bases and 4 bases, there was a span of 20 bases. Germline CDR1 is SGHDT and CDR2 is YYEEEE. CDR3 nucleotides: TGTGCCAGCAGCTCCTTCGCCCGACTAGTCCTTTACGAGCAGTACTTC. Its protein is CASSSFARLVLYEQYF.

A note on this clonotype: The junction shows a germline mismatch at one end, possibly a read error. This sequence joins TRBV9 and TRBJ2-1; TRBD2 matches 9 bases. This CDR3 region has 16 residues. The germline V gene encodes CDR1 SGDLS and CDR2 YYNGEE. In DNA form, the CDR3 reads TGTGCCAGCAGCGTAGAACCTAGCGGGATTTCCAATGAGCGGTTCTTC. Its translation is CASSVEPSGISNERFF.